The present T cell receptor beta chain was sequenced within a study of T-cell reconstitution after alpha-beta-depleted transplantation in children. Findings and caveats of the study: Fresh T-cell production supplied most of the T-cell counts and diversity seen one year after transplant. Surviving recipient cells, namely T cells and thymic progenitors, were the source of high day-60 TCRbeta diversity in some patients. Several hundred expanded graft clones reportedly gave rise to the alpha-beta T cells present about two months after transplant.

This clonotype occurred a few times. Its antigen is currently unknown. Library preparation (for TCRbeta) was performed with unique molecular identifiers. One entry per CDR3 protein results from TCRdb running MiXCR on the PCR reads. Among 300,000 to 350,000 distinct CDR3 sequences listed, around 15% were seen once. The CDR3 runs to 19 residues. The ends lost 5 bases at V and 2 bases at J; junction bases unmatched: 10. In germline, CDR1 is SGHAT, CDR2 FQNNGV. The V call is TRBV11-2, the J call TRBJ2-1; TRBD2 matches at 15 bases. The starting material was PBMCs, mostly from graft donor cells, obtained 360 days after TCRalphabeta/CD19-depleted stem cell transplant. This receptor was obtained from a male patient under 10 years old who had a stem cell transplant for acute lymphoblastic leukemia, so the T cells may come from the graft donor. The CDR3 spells CASSTSPGLAGGPYNEQFF. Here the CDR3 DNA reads TGTGCCAGCAGCACGTCACCGGGACTAGCGGGAGGACCCTACAATGAGCAGTTCTTC.